This T cell receptor beta chain was identified in a study of T cells in Graves' hyperthyroidism and ophthalmopathy. TCR beta CDR3 regions were amplified from RNA transcripts. First-round RT-PCR of the TCR CDR3 relied on the HTBI primer set. TCRdb ran MiXCR on the multiplex PCR reads and lists one entry per CDR3 protein. This sample has roughly 510,000 distinct CDR3 sequences; around 21% occur once, and the top ten carry more than 20%. The CDR3 is made up of 14 amino acids. V was trimmed by 6 bases and J by 6 bases, leaving 18 bases between them. Germline assignment: CDR1 MNHEY and CDR2 SMNVEV (reference sequence). No ophthalmopathy progression within 18 months constituted stable Graves' hyperthyroidism.

The V call is TRBV27, the J call TRBJ2-7; either TRBD1 or TRBD2 may supply D (5 bases each). This clonotype was obtained from a man between 18 and 29 years old with Graves' hyperthyroidism. Sample: blood. DNA for the CDR3: TGTGCCAGCAGCCACCAGGGTGCCGGGGTCGAGCAGTACTTC. It yields the protein CASSHQGAGVEQYF.